A single sample gave rise to the 3 T cell receptor beta chains below, sequenced in a study of PD-1 blockade in mismatch repair-deficient tumors. TCRdb keeps only in-frame clones here, not all; method: immunoSEQ multiplex PCR. This sample yields some 84,000 clones, of which 65% to 85% are seen a single time; roughly 2.7% belongs to the top ten. The input for sequencing was peripheral blood, taken 12 weeks after starting pembrolizumab. The receptors were sampled from an adult with mismatch repair-deficient cancer.

The V gene is TRBV6-6, the J gene TRBJ1-5; 8 bases line up with TRBD1. CDR3 length equals 14 residues. The J segment lost 4 bases and the V segment lost 5 bases, leaving 4 bases of the junction unmatched. Germline CDR1 MNHNY, CDR2 SVGAGI (reference sequence). For the CDR3, the DNA is TGTGCCAGCAGTGACAGGGGACGAAATCAGCCCCAGCATTTT. Its translation: CASSDRGRNQPQHF.

The V gene is TRBV6-5, the J gene TRBJ2-7; no clear D gene. This CDR3 spans 14 amino acids. Germline lookup yields CDR1 MNHEY and CDR2 SVGAGI. Trimming removed 6 bases from V and 4 bases from J, with 16 bases in between. The CDR3 loop reads CASSERKTLYEQYF. For the CDR3, the DNA is TGTGCCAGCAGCGAAAGAAAGACACTTTACGAGCAGTACTTC.

J is TRBJ2-3 and V is TRBV5-1, with 11 bases aligning to TRBD2. From germline, CDR1 is SGHRS and CDR2 YFSETQ. The CDR3 runs 16 residues. The V segment lost 4 bases and the J segment 1 base; nucleotides outside the gene matches: 5. In nucleotides, the CDR3 is TGCGCCAGCAGCACCGGGACTAGCGGACGCACAGATACGCAGTATTTT. Its protein product is CASSTGTSGRTDTQYF.